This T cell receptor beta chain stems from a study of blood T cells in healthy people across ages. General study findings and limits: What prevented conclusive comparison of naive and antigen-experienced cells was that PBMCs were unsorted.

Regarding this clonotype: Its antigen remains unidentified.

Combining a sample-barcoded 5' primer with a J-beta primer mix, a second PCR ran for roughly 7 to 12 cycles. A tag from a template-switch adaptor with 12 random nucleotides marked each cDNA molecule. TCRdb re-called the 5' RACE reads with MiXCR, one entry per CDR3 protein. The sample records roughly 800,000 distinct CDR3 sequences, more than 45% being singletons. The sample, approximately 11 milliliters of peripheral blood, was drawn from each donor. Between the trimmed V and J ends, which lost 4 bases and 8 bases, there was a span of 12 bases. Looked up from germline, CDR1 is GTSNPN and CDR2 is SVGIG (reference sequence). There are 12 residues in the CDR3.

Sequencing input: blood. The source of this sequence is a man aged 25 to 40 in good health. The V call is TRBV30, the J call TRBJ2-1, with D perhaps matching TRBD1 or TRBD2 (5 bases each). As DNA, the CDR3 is TGTGCCTGGACTAGGGGAGCCGATGAGCAGTTCTTC. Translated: CAWTRGADEQFF.